The 20 T cell receptor beta chains presented below share a single source sample, sequenced in a study of shared clonotypes between healthy human individuals. Only in-frame clones appear in the TCRdb table, and some are missing; sequencing was by immunoSEQ multiplex PCR. The sample carries 550,000 to 600,000 clones, roughly 79% recorded once. Sequences were obtained from PBMCs. Source of these receptors: a woman between 35 and 50 years old in good health. Some clones in this sample may be carry-over from other donors' samples.

The chain combines TRBV6-5 with TRBJ2-7; D tentatively reads TRBD1 or TRBD2 (5 bases each). Germline V gene data show CDR1 as MNHEY and CDR2 as SVGAGI. V lost 5 bases, J lost 3 bases, and 14 bases lay in between. This CDR3 contains 14 residues. CDR3 nucleotides: TGTGCCAGCAGTGGGGGTTTGCGTCGCTACGAGCAGTACTTC. This codes for CASSGGLRRYEQYF.

The J gene is TRBJ2-4, the V gene TRBV7-2; TRBD1 might be the D (6 bases). Germline CDR1 SGHTA, CDR2 FQGNSA. The CDR3 spans 15 residues. V lost 5 bases, J lost 8 bases, and 19 bases lay in between. The CDR3 sequence is CASSPDRIVPHIQYF. The CDR3 nucleotides read TGTGCCAGCAGCCCGGACAGAATTGTCCCTCACATTCAGTACTTC. The full variable domain, its missing parts supplied by reference TRBV7-2 and TRBJ2-4, is GAGVSQSPSNKVTEKGKDVELRCDPISGHTALYWYRQSLGQGLEFLIYFQGNSAPDKSGLPSDRFSAERTGGSVSTLTIQRTQQEDSAVYLCASSPDRIVPHIQYFGAGTRLSVL.

The chain joins TRBV30 to TRBJ2-1; 7 bases agree with TRBD2. This CDR3 is built from 14 residues. Per germline, CDR1 GTSNPN and CDR2 SVGIG (reference sequence). Trimming at V came to 1 base and at J to 4 bases, leaving 4 bases not matched to a gene. For the CDR3, the DNA is TGTGCCTGGAGTGATGGGCGGGAGTACAATGAGCAGTTCTTC. Encoded protein: CAWSDGREYNEQFF.

This clone was counted only a few times. The V gene is TRBV29-1, the J gene TRBJ2-2, with 8 bases aligning to TRBD2. The CDR3 has 14 amino acids. Trimming at V came to 6 bases and at J to 4 bases, leaving 7 bases not matched to a gene. The germline V gene has CDR1 SQVTM and CDR2 ANQGSEA. The CDR3 DNA follows: TGCAGCGTCGGGACTAGTTTGAGCACCGGGGAGCTGTTTTTT. Translating gives CSVGTSLSTGELFF.

The chain carries TRBV7-2 and TRBJ2-7; TRBD2 agrees at 8 bases. Germline values: CDR1 SGHTA, CDR2 FQGNSA. CDR3 length: 14 residues. Unmatched junction bases numbered 9, after V lost 6 bases and J lost 5 bases. CDR3 sequence reads: CASSPGLASDEQYF. The CDR3 bases are TGTGCCAGCAGTCCCGGACTAGCCTCTGACGAGCAGTACTTC. The full variable domain, its missing parts supplied by reference TRBV7-2 and TRBJ2-7, is GAGVSQSPSNKVTEKGKDVELRCDPISGHTALYWYRQSLGQGLEFLIYFQGNSAPDKSGLPSDRFSAERTGGSVSTLTIQRTQQEDSAVYLCASSPGLASDEQYFGPGTRLTVT.

This sequence joins TRBV21-1 and TRBJ2-5; the table's D call of TRBD1 was not tested on the DNA. TRBV21-1 is a documented pseudogene. This CDR3 has 19 amino acids. The CDR3 DNA follows: TGTGCCAGCAGGGACCCGTTAGGACAGGGGGGATCGTTCCAAGAGACCCAGTACTTC. This translates into CASRDPLGQGGSFQETQYF.

The chain is built from TRBV7-2 and TRBJ2-5; the D is unclear. The CDR3 runs 13 residues. Trimming pared 1 base from V and 0 bases from J, leaving 3 bases between. Germline-derived CDR1 and CDR2 are SGHTA and FQGNSA. The DNA of the CDR3 is TGTGCCAGCAGCTTAGGCTACCAAGAGACCCAGTACTTC. Its protein product is CASSLGYQETQYF. Using reference TRBV7-2 and TRBJ2-5 for the parts outside the CDR3, the full variable domain is GAGVSQSPSNKVTEKGKDVELRCDPISGHTALYWYRQSLGQGLEFLIYFQGNSAPDKSGLPSDRFSAERTGGSVSTLTIQRTQQEDSAVYLCASSLGYQETQYFGPGTRLLVL.

The V gene is TRBV21-1, the J gene TRBJ1-1; the DNA was not used to check the table's D call, TRBD1. TRBV21-1 counts as a pseudogene. This CDR3 has 15 residues. The CDR3 is CASSKGTGDYTEAFF. Written as DNA, the CDR3 is TGTGCCAGCAGCAAAGGGACAGGGGATTACACTGAAGCTTTCTTT.

The chain carries TRBV2 and TRBJ2-7, with 8 bases that match TRBD1. Losses at the gene ends were 5 bases for V and 3 bases for J; bases not matched to a gene: 9. The CDR3 has 15 amino acids. CDR1 and CDR2 (germline): SNHLY, FYNNEI. CDR3 sequence reads: CASSIGRGQSYEQYF. In DNA form, the CDR3 reads TGTGCCAGCAGTATAGGCAGGGGGCAAAGCTACGAGCAGTACTTC.

V and J are TRBV29-1 and TRBJ2-5; 8 nucleotides align to TRBD1. Near its end, the DNA agrees better with TRBJ2-7, so the J call may be wrong. CDR1 and CDR2 from the germline V gene are SQVTM and ANQGSEA. The length of the CDR3 is 13 residues. This CDR3 reads CSVEGTGLGEQYF. As DNA, the CDR3 is TGCAGCGTTGAAGGGACAGGGTTAGGCGAGCAGTACTTC.

CDR3 bases: TGTGCCAGCAGTTTAAACAGGGTAACCTACGAGCAGTACTTC. Its protein is CASSLNRVTYEQYF. This chain uses TRBV27 with TRBJ2-7; D might be TRBD1 (6 bases). This CDR3 region has 14 residues. CDR1 is MNHEY, CDR2 SMNVEV, per germline (reference sequence). The V and J ends lost 2 bases and 2 bases respectively, with 10 bases between them.

The gene calls are TRBV6-1 and TRBJ2-2; a weak D match, TRBD2 (7 bases). The V gene's germline CDR1 is MNHNS and CDR2 SASEGT. V was trimmed by 2 bases and J by 3 bases, leaving 10 bases between them. The CDR3 is made up of 15 amino acids. The CDR3 coding sequence is TGTGCCAGCAGTGAAATAGGGGGGGACACCGGGGAGCTGTTTTTT. Translation gives CASSEIGGDTGELFF.

As for this clone: This sequence may be a read error, since a much larger clone differs from it by one base. At the DNA level, this CDR3 is encoded by other sequences in the same sample as well. This sequence joins TRBV30 and TRBJ1-1; TRBD1 is a possible D gene (5 bases). CDR1 and CDR2 (germline): GTSNPN, SVGIG (reference sequence). This CDR3 contains 13 residues. CDR3 nucleotides: TGTGCCTGGAGCGGCAGGGCCTACACTGAGGCTTTCTTT. Amino acid sequence: CAWSGRAYTEAFF.

The table lists this clone with a few counts. The chain couples TRBV7-6 to TRBJ2-7, with a tentative D call TRBD1 (6 bases). This CDR3 comprises 13 residues. CDR1 SGHVS and CDR2 FNYEAQ come from the germline V gene. The V end lost 4 bases, the J end lost 2 bases, and 9 bases lay between the germline ends. As DNA, the CDR3 is TGTGCCAGCAGCTCGCGGACAGCCTACGAGCAGTACTTC. This translates into CASSSRTAYEQYF.

The rearrangement joins TRBV27 to TRBJ2-7, with unresolved D. The CDR3 is made up of 15 amino acids. The V and J ends lost 5 bases and 0 bases respectively, with 14 bases between them. Germline CDR1 reads MNHEY; CDR2 reads SMNVEV (reference sequence). The CDR3 region has the DNA TGTGCCAGCAGTGGCCCCCTGGAGAACTCCTACGAGCAGTACTTC. Translation: CASSGPLENSYEQYF.

A note on this clone: Sequence at one end of the junction differs from germline and may be a read error. V is TRBV5-6 and J is TRBJ2-1, with D maybe TRBD1 (6 bases). The CDR3 contains 13 residues. From germline, CDR1 is SGHDT and CDR2 YYEEEE. CDR3 bases: TGTGCCAGCAGCTTGACAGGGTTCGATGAGCAGCTCTTC. Translated: CASSLTGFDEQLF.

This chain connects TRBV7-9 to TRBJ2-7; 8 bases agree with TRBD1. CDR1 and CDR2 (germline): SEHNR, FQNEAQ (reference sequence). There are 13 residues in the CDR3. The trim removed 5 bases at V and 3 bases at J, leaving 3 bases unmatched. DNA for the CDR3: TGTGCCAGCAGCCCAGGGGGCTTCTACGAGCAGTACTTC. Encoded protein: CASSPGGFYEQYF.

The J gene is TRBJ1-3, the V gene TRBV11-2, with 7 bases identical to TRBD1. V gave up 3 bases and J gave up 2 bases; unmatched junction bases: 4. Germline V gene lookup returns CDR1 SGHAT and CDR2 FQNNGV. This CDR3 has 15 residues. The CDR3 spells CASSFFGQAGNTIYF. CDR3 nucleotide sequence: TGTGCCAGCAGCTTCTTCGGACAGGCTGGAAACACCATATATTTT.

The chain links TRBV29-1 to TRBJ1-1, with D perhaps matching TRBD1 (5 bases). Trimming pared 1 base from V and 11 bases from J, leaving 20 bases between. CDR3 length equals 14 residues. Germline V gene lookup returns CDR1 SQVTM and CDR2 ANQGSEA. This chain's CDR3 is CSVEVDRGTPGAFF. Here the CDR3 DNA reads TGCAGCGTTGAAGTCGATCGAGGGACCCCAGGCGCTTTCTTT.

Regarding this clone: A single base is all that separates this from a far larger clone, so a read error is likely. The same CDR3 can be traced to other DNA sequences in this sample. This chain connects TRBV15 to TRBJ2-5, with TRBD2 matching over 7 bases. The J call is uncertain, as TRBJ2-7 better fits the DNA end. Germline V gene data show CDR1 as LNHNV and CDR2 as YYDKDF (reference sequence). CDR3 length equals 20 residues. The CDR3 sequence is CATSRDRDWGAGPHRYEQYF. In nucleotides, the CDR3 is TGTGCCACCAGCAGAGACAGGGATTGGGGAGCGGGACCGCATCGGTACGAGCAGTACTTC.